This TCR beta chain was observed in a study of blood T cell repertoires in COVID-19. The length of the CDR3 is 15 residues. Germline CDR1 is KGHDR and CDR2 is SFDVKD. V lost 9 bases to trimming and J lost 5 bases, with 22 bases between them. TCRdb's copy holds only in-frame clones and misses some; the assay was immunoSEQ multiplex PCR. The data contain roughly 280,000 clones, roughly nine tenths of them singletons. The origin of this receptor is a man over 45 with acute or convalescent COVID-19. Specimen: peripheral blood. The genes are TRBV24-1 and TRBJ2-7; perhaps TRBD1 as D (6 bases). This CDR3 reads CATHRMAGEFNEQYF. Here the CDR3 DNA reads TGTGCCACCCATCGTATGGCAGGGGAATTCAACGAGCAGTACTTC.